The present T cell receptor beta chain was sequenced within a study of blood T cell repertoires in COVID-19. This CDR3 is 16 amino acids long. TCRdb's copy holds only in-frame clones and misses some; the assay was immunoSEQ multiplex PCR. The sample shows about 42,000 clones, roughly 90% of them seen only once. This receptor was taken from a woman of 80 years or more in a cohort sampled during active or convalescent COVID-19. The gene calls are TRBV21-1 and TRBJ2-2; the table gives TRBD2 as D, unverified against the DNA. TRBV21-1 is a pseudogene segment. The sequenced material came from peripheral blood. CDR3 residues: CASWNLRGGSTGELFF. The CDR3 DNA sequence: TGTGCCAGCTGGAACCTTAGGGGAGGGTCCACCGGGGAGCTGTTTTTT.